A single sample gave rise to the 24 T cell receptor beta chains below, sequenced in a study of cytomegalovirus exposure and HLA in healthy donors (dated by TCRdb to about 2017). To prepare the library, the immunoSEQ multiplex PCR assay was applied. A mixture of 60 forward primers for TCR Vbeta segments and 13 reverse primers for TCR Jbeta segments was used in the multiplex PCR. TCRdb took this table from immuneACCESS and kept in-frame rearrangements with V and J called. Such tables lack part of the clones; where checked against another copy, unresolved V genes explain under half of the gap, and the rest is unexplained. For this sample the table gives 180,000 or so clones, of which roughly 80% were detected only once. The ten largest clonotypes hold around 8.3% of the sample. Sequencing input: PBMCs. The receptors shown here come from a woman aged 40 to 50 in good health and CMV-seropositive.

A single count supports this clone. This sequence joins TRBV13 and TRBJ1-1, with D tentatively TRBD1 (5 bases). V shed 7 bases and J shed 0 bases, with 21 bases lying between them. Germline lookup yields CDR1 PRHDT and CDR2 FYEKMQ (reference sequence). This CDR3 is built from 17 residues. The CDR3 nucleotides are TGTGCCAGCAACACCGGGGGGACCCAGGTTTTGAACACTGAAGCTTTCTTT. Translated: CASNTGGTQVLNTEAFF.

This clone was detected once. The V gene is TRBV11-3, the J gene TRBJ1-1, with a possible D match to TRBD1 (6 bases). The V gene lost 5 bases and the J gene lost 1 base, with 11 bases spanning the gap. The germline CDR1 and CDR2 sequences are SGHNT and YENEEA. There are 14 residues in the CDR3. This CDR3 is CASSLRGGNTEAFF. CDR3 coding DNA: TGTGCCAGCAGCCTCAGGGGTGGGAACACTGAAGCTTTCTTT.

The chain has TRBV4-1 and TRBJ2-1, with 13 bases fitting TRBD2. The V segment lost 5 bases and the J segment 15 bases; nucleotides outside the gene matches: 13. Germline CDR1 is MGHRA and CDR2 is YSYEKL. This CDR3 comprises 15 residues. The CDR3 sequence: CASSVTGLAGEVRFF. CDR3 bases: TGCGCCAGCAGCGTAACCGGACTAGCGGGAGAGGTTCGGTTCTTC.

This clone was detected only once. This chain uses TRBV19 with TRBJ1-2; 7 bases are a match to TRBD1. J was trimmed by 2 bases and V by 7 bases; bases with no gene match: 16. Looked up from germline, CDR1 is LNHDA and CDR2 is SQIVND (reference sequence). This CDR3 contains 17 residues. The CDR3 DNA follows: TGTGCCAGTATTGGGACAGCGACCACCCAAGGGAACTATGGCTACACCTTC. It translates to CASIGTATTQGNYGYTF.

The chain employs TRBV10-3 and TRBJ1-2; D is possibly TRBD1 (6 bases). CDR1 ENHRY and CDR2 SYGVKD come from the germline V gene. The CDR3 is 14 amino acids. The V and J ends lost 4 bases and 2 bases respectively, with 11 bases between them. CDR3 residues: CAISARTANYGYTF. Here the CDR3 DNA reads TGTGCCATCAGTGCGAGGACAGCCAACTATGGCTACACCTTC.

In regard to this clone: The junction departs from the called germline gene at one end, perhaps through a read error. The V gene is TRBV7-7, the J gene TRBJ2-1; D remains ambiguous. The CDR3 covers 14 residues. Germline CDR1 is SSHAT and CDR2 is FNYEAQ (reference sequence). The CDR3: CASSSLRSSGEQFF. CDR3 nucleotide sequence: TGTGCTAGCAGCTCTCTACGATCCTCTGGTGAGCAGTTCTTC.

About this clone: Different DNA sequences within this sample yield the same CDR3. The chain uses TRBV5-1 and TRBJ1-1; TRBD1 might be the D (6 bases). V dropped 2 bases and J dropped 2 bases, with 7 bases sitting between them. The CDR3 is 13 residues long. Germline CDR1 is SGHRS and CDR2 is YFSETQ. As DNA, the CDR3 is TGCGCCAGCAGCTTAGGGGGAAACACTGAAGCTTTCTTT. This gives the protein CASSLGGNTEAFF.

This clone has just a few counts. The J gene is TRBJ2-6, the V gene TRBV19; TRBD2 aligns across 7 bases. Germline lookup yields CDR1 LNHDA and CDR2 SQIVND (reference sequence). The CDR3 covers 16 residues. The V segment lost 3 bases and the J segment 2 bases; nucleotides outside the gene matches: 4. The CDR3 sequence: CASSISAGAGANVLTF. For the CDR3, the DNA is TGTGCCAGTAGTATCTCTGCGGGGGCTGGGGCCAACGTCCTGACTTTC. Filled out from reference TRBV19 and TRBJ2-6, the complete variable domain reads DGGITQSPKYLFRKEGQNVTLSCEQNLNHDAMYWYRQDPGQGLRLIYYSQIVNDFQKGDIAEGYSVSREKKESFPLTVTSAQKNPTAFYLCASSISAGAGANVLTFGAGSRLTVL.

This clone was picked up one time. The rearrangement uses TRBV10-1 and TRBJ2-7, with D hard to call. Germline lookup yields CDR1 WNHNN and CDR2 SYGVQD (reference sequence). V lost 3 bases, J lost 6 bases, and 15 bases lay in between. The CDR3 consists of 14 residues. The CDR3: CASSDLGFTGEQYF. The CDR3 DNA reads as TGCGCCAGCAGTGATCTAGGCTTTACCGGCGAGCAGTACTTC.

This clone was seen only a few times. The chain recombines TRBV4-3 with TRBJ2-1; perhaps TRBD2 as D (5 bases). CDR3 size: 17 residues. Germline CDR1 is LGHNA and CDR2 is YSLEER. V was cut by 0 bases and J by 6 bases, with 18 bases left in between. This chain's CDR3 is CASSQDLTGWLANEQFF. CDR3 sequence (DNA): TGCGCCAGCAGCCAAGATCTTACGGGATGGCTAGCCAATGAGCAGTTCTTC.

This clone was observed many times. In DNA form, the CDR3 reads TGTGCCAGCAGTGAGAGCGGGAGGCCCGGGGATGAGCAGTTCTTC. Translated, it gives CASSESGRPGDEQFF. The rearrangement joins TRBV25-1 to TRBJ2-1; 9 bases map to TRBD2. The CDR3 has 15 residues. Germline V gene lookup returns CDR1 MGHDK and CDR2 SYGVNS. The V segment lost 3 bases and the J segment 8 bases; nucleotides outside the gene matches: 8.

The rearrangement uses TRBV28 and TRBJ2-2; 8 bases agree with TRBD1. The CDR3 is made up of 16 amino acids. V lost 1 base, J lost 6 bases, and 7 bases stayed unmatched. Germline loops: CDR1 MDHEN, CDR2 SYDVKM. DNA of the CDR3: TGTGCCAGCAGTTTATATCGTACAGGGGGATCCGGGGAGCTGTTTTTT. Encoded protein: CASSLYRTGGSGELFF.

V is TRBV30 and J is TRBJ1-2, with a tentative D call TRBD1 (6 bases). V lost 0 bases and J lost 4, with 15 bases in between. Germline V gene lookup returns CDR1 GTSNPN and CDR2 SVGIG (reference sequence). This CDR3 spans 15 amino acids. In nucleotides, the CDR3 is TGTGCCTGGAGTGTTCCTACAGGGTCCCTCTATGGCTACACCTTC. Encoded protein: CAWSVPTGSLYGYTF.

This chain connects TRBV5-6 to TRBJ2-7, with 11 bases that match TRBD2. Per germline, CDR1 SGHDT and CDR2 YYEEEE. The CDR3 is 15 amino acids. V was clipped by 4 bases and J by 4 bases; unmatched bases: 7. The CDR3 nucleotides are TGTGCCAGCAGCCTGGGGACTAGCGGAACATACGAGCAGTACTTC. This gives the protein CASSLGTSGTYEQYF.

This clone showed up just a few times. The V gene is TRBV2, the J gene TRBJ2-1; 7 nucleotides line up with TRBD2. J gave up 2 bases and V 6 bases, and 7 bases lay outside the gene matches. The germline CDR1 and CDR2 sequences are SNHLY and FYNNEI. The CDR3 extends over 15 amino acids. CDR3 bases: TGTGCCAGCAGAGGGACGGGACTACCCTACAATGAGCAGTTCTTC. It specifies CASRGTGLPYNEQFF.

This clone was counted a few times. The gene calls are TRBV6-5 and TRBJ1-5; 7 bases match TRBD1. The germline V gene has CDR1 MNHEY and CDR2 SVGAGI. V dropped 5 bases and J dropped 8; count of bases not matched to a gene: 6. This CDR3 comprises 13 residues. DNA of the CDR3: TGTGCCAGCAGTCTAAGACAGGGAGAGCCCCAGCATTTT. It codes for CASSLRQGEPQHF.

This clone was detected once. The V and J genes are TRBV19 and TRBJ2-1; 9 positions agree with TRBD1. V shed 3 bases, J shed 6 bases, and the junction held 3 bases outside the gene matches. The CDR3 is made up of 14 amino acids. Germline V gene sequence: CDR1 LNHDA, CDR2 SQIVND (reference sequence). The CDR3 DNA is TGTGCCAGTAGTATCAACAGGGGGCCCAATGAGCAGTTCTTC. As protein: CASSINRGPNEQFF.

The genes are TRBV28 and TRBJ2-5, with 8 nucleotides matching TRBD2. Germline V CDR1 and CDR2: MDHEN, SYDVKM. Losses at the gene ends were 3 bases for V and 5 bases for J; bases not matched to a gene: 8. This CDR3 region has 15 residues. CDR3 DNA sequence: TGTGCCAGCAGTTTCCGTACTAGCGGCGTGGAGACCCAGTACTTC. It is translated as CASSFRTSGVETQYF.

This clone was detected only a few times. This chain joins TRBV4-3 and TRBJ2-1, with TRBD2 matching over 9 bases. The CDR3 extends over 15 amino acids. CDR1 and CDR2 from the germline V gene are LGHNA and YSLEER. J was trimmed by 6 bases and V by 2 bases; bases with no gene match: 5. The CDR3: CASSQRLAEFNEQFF. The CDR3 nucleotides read TGCGCCAGCAGCCAAAGACTAGCGGAGTTCAATGAGCAGTTCTTC.

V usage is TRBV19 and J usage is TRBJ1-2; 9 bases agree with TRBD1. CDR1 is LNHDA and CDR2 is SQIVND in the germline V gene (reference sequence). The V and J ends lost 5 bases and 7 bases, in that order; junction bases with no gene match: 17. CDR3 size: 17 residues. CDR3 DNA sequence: TGTGCCAGTAGTTCCCCCGGGACAGGGAAGATACATGGTGGCTACACCTTC. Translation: CASSSPGTGKIHGGYTF. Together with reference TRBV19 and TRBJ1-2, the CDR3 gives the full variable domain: DGGITQSPKYLFRKEGQNVTLSCEQNLNHDAMYWYRQDPGQGLRLIYYSQIVNDFQKGDIAEGYSVSREKKESFPLTVTSAQKNPTAFYLCASSSPGTGKIHGGYTFGSGTRLTVV.

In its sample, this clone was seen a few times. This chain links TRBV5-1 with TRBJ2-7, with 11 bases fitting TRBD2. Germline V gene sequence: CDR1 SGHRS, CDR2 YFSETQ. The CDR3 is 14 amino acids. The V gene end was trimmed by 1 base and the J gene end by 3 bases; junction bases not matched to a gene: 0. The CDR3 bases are TGCGCCAGCAGCTTGACTAGCGGGAGCTACGAGCAGTACTTC. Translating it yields CASSLTSGSYEQYF.

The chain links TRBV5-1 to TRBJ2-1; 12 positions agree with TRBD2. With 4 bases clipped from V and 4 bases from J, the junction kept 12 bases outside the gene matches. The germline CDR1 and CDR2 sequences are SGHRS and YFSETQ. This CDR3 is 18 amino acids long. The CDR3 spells CASSRGLAGRGLYNEQFF. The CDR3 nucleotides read TGCGCCAGCAGCCGAGGACTAGCGGGAAGAGGTTTGTACAATGAGCAGTTCTTC.

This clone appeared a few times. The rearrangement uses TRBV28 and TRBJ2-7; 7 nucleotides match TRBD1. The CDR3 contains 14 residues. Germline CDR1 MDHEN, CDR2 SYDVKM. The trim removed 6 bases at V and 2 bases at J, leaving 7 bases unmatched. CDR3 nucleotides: TGTGCCAGCAGCACCGGGACAGCGGCCTACGAGCAGTACTTC. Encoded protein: CASSTGTAAYEQYF.

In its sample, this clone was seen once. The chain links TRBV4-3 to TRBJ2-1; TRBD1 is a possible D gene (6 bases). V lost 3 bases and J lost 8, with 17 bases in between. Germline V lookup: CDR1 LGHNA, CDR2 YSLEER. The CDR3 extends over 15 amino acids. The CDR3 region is CASSHLSEGVYEQFF. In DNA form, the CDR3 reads TGCGCCAGCAGCCACCTCTCCGAGGGGGTCTATGAGCAGTTCTTC.